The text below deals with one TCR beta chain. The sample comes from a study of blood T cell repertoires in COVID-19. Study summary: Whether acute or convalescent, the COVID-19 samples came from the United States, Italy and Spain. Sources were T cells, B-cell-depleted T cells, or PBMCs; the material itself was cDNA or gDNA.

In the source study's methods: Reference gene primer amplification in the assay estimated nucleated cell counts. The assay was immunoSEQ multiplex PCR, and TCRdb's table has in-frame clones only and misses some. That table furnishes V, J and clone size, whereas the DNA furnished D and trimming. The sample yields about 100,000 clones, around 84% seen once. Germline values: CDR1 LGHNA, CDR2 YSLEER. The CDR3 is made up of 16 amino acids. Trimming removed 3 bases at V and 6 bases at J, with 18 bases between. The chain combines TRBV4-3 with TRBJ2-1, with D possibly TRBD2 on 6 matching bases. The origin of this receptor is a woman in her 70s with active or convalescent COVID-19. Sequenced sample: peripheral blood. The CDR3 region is CASSQQLSGRPNEQFF. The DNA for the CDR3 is TGCGCCAGCAGCCAGCAGCTTAGCGGACGACCCAATGAGCAGTTCTTC.